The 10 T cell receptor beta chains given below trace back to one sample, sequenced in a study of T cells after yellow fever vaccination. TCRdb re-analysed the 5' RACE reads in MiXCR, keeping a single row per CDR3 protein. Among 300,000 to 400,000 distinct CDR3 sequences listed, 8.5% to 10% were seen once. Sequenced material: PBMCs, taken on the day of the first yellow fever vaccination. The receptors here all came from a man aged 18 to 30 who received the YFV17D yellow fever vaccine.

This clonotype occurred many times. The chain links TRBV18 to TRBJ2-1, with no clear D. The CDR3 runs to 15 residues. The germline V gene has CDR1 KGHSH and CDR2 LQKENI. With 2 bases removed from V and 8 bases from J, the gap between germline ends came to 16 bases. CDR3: CASSPSVMGYDEQFF. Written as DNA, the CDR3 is TGTGCCAGCTCACCATCGGTGATGGGGTACGATGAGCAGTTCTTC.

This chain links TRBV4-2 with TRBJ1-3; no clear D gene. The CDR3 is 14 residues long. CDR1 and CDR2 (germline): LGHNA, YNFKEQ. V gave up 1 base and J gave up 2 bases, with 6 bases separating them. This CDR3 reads CASSQVDPGNTIYF. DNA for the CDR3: TGTGCCAGCAGCCAAGTGGACCCTGGAAACACCATATATTTT.

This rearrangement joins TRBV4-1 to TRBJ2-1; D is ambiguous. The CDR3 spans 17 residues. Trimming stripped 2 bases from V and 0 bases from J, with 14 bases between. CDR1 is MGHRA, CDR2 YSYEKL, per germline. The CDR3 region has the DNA TGCGCCAGCAGCCAAAATAGTGGGCGGCCCTCCTACAATGAGCAGTTCTTC. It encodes CASSQNSGRPSYNEQFF.

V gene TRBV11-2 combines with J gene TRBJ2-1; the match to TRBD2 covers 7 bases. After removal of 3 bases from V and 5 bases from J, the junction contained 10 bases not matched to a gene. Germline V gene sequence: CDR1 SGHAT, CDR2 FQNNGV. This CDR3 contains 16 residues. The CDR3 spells CASSFGGGRRNNEQFF. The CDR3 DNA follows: TGTGCCAGCAGCTTTGGGGGGGGGAGGAGGAACAATGAGCAGTTCTTC.

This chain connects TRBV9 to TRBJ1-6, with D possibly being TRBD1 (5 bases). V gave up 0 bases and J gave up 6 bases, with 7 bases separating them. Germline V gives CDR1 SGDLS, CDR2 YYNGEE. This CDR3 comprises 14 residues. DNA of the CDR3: TGTGCCAGCAGCGTAGGGGACGGTAATTCACCCCTCCACTTT. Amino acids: CASSVGDGNSPLHF. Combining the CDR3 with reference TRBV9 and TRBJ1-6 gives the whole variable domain DSGVTQTPKHLITATGQRVTLRCSPRSGDLSVYWYQQSLDQGLQFLIQYYNGEERAKGNILERFSAQQFPDLHSELNLSSLELGDSALYFCASSVGDGNSPLHFGNGTRLTVT.

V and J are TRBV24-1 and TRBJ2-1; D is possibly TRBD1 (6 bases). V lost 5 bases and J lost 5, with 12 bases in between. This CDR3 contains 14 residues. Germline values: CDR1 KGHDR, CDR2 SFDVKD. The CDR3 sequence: CATSAPTGHNEQFF. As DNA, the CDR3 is TGTGCCACCAGTGCCCCGACAGGACACAATGAGCAGTTCTTC.

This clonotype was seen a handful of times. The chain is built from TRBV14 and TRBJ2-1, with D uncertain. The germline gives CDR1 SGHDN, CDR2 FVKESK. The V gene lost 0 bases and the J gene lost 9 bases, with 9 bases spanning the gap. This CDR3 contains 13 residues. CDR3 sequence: CASSQEDRVEQFF. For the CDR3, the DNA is TGTGCCAGCAGCCAAGAGGATAGGGTTGAGCAGTTCTTC. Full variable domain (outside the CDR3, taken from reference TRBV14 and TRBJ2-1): EAGVTQFPSHSVIEKGQTVTLRCDPISGHDNLYWYRRVMGKEIKFLLHFVKESKQDESGMPNNRFLAERTGGTYSTLKVQPAELEDSGVYFCASSQEDRVEQFFGPGTRLTVL.

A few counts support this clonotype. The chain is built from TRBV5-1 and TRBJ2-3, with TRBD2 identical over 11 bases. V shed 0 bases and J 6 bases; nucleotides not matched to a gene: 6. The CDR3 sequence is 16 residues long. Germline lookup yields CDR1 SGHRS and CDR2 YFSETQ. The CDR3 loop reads CASSLDLAGGPDTQYF. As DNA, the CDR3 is TGCGCCAGCAGCTTGGATCTAGCGGGGGGACCGGATACGCAGTATTTT. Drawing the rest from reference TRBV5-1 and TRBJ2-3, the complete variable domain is KAGVTQTPRYLIKTRGQQVTLSCSPISGHRSVSWYQQTPGQGLQFLFEYFSETQRNKGNFPGRFSGRQFSNSRSEMNVSTLELGDSALYLCASSLDLAGGPDTQYFGPGTRLTVL.

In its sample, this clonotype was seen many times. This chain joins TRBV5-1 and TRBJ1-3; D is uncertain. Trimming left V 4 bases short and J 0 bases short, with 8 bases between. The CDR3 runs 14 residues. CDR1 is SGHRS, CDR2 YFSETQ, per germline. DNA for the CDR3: TGCGCCAGCAGCCCACTGAGCTCTGGAAACACCATATATTTT. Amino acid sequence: CASSPLSSGNTIYF.

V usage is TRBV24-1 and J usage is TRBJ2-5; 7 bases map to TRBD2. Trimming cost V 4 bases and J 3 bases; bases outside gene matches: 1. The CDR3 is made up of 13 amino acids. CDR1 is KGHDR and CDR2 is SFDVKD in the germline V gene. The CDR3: CATSDGTKETQYF. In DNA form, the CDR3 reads TGTGCCACCAGTGACGGGACTAAAGAGACCCAGTACTTC.